The 25 T cell receptor beta chains below come from one sample, sequenced in a study of human T cells and chemical hapten exposure (dated by TCRdb to the early 2020s). The method was RACE. Sequenced on a NextSeq 500. In-frame beta chains were kept once TCRdb had trimmed the public reads at Q25 with fastp and called clones with MiXCR. Under each unique CDR3 protein, matching rows form one entry showing the most common genes and DNA. The sample table holds 71,000 or so distinct CDR3 sequences, of which 9.8% were seen once. The ten largest clones represent over 3% of the sample. The time point label for this specimen denotes: patch test 1, 2 weeks after DPC sensitization. Reading the label with the study, this specimen's treatment or condition is: therapeutic diphenylcyclopropenone sensitization with weekly scalp DPC. The input for sequencing was whole blood, taken in connection with sensitization to the hapten diphenylcyclopropenone (DPC). The receptors were gathered from a woman in her forties with alopecia areata. Some clones in this sample may be carry-over from other donors' samples.

The rearrangement uses TRBV29-1 and TRBJ2-2; D is ambiguous. Trimming left V 2 bases short and J 5 bases short, with 9 bases between. The CDR3 is made up of 13 amino acids. CDR1 and CDR2 from the germline V gene are SQVTM and ANQGSEA. The DNA of the CDR3 is TGCAGCGTTGAAAGTAGGGAAACCGGGGAGCTGTTTTTT. Its translation: CSVESRETGELFF.

As to this clonotype: A much larger clone sits a single nucleotide away, making a read error possible. In DNA form, the CDR3 reads TGTGCCAGCAGCTACAATTCGGGGGGATTCACAGAAACGCAGTATTTT. This encodes CASSYNSGGFTETQYF. The rearrangement uses TRBV7-2 and TRBJ2-3; TRBD2 matches at 7 bases. From germline, CDR1 is SGHTA and CDR2 FQGNSA. This CDR3 is 16 amino acids long.

As to this clonotype: This may stem from a read error, because a much larger clone lies one nucleotide away. The rearrangement links TRBV11-2 to TRBJ2-1; D is possibly TRBD2 (5 bases). This CDR3 comprises 13 residues. From germline, CDR1 is SGHAT and CDR2 FQNNGV. CDR3 bases: TGTGCCAGCAGCCCCGACTACTACAATGGGCAGTTCTTC. Translating gives CASSPDYYNGQFF.

This clonotype came up many times. V is TRBV11-2 and J is TRBJ1-6, with TRBD1 matching over 7 bases. Per the germline V gene, CDR1 is SGHAT and CDR2 is FQNNGV. This CDR3 has 17 amino acids. Germline trimming cut 6 bases from V and 8 bases from J; bases unmatched to any gene: 16. The CDR3 reads CASRPIGGGRKDSPLHF. DNA of the CDR3: TGTGCCAGCAGACCGATTGGAGGGGGCAGAAAGGATTCACCCCTCCACTTT.

The table lists this clonotype with many counts. The V gene is TRBV20-1, the J gene TRBJ1-5; D not certain. This CDR3 is 13 amino acids long. CDR1 is DFQATT, CDR2 SNEGSKA, per germline (reference sequence). Between the trimmed V and J ends, which lost 3 bases and 7 bases, there was a span of 13 bases. CDR3 region: CSARKGIWQPQHF. The CDR3 DNA sequence: TGCAGTGCTAGGAAGGGAATTTGGCAGCCCCAGCATTTT.

There are many counts of this clonotype. V usage is TRBV7-2 and J usage is TRBJ1-3, with TRBD1 matching over 8 bases. Per germline, CDR1 SGHTA and CDR2 FQGNSA. With V trimmed by 5 bases and J by 0 bases, 6 bases remained unmatched. The CDR3 sequence is 16 residues long. CDR3 in amino acids: CASSPRTGTSGNTIYF. The CDR3, as DNA: TGTGCCAGCAGCCCGCGGACAGGGACCTCTGGAAACACCATATATTTT.

This clonotype showed up just a few times. An end of the junction does not agree with germline; a read error may underlie this. The genes are TRBV6-4 and TRBJ1-6, with 7 bases that match TRBD1. From germline, CDR1 is MRHNA and CDR2 SNTAGT. This CDR3 has 18 amino acids. The CDR3, as DNA: TGTGCCAGCAGTGACCCCTCGACAGGGCCGGGTTTTGATTCACCCCTCCATTTT. Its protein is CASSDPSTGPGFDSPLHF.

This clonotype was counted many times. The CDR3 DNA sequence: TGTGCCAGCAGTCCCTTGGTGGGTTTCAGCTCCTACGAGCAGTACTTC. It translates to CASSPLVGFSSYEQYF. The chain carries TRBV11-2 and TRBJ2-7, with unresolved D. The CDR3 is 16 residues long. Germline CDR1 reads SGHAT; CDR2 reads FQNNGV. V was cut by 6 bases and J by 0 bases, with 18 bases left in between.

This clonotype was seen at least ten times. The rearrangement links TRBV7-3 to TRBJ1-1; D perhaps matches TRBD1 (6 bases). V dropped 5 bases and J dropped 2 bases, with 12 bases sitting between them. CDR3 length: 14 residues. Germline V gene sequence: CDR1 SGHTA, CDR2 FQGTGA. As DNA, the CDR3 is TGTGCCAGCAGCCCTGGGACATTTAACACTGAAGCTTTCTTT. This sequence encodes CASSPGTFNTEAFF.

The rearrangement uses TRBV21-1 and TRBJ2-1. TRBV21-1 is noted as a pseudogene. There are 10 residues in the CDR3. CDR3 region: CASTNNEQFF. CDR3 coding DNA: TGTGCCAGCACCAACAATGAGCAGTTCTTC.

The chain joins TRBV7-2 to TRBJ2-3; tentative D call: TRBD1 (6 bases). The CDR3 extends over 17 amino acids. The germline V and J ends were trimmed by 0 bases and 4 bases, with 17 bases remaining between them. Germline V gene lookup returns CDR1 SGHTA and CDR2 FQGNSA. In DNA, the CDR3 is TGTGCCAGCAGCTTAGCGCTAACGTGGGGGCCCCCAGATACGCAGTATTTT. Translating it yields CASSLALTWGPPDTQYF.

Only a few counts were recorded for this clonotype. The rearrangement uses TRBV7-2 and TRBJ1-1; a weak D match, TRBD1 (6 bases). The CDR3 spans 16 residues. Trimming pared 3 bases from V and 6 bases from J, leaving 20 bases between. Germline V gene lookup returns CDR1 SGHTA and CDR2 FQGNSA. The DNA for the CDR3 is TGTGCCAGCAGCTTGGGGGGCAGAGTAACGAGGGCTGAAGCTTTCTTT. This codes for CASSLGGRVTRAEAFF.

The sample holds one count of this clonotype. This chain connects TRBV9 to TRBJ2-4; D is perhaps TRBD1 (5 bases). Germline CDR1 reads SGDLS; CDR2 reads YYNGEE. The CDR3 extends over 13 amino acids. V lost 4 bases to trimming and J lost 4 bases, with 9 bases between them. The CDR3 is CASSRGAKNIQYF. Here the CDR3 DNA reads TGTGCCAGCAGCCGTGGGGCGAAAAACATTCAGTACTTC.

V is TRBV7-6 and J is TRBJ1-1, with TRBD1 matching 7 bases. The germline V gene encodes CDR1 SGHVS and CDR2 FNYEAQ. V trimming: 5 bases; J trimming: 1 base; junction bases outside the gene matches: 4. This CDR3 has 14 amino acids. The CDR3 DNA follows: TGTGCCAGCAGCCCCTGGACAGGGAACACTGAAGCTTTCTTT. This encodes CASSPWTGNTEAFF.

As concerns this clonotype: A clone one base away is much larger, so this may be a read error. Lacking the conserved final phenylalanine or tryptophan, this CDR3 likely reflects a read error. The genes are TRBV6-2 or TRBV6-3 and TRBJ1-2; D possibly corresponds to TRBD1 (6 bases). The CDR3 is made up of 16 amino acids. Between the trimmed V and J ends, which lost 4 bases and 0 bases, there was a span of 15 bases. Germline V gene lookup returns CDR1 MNHEY and CDR2 SVGEGT. CDR3 protein: CASSSSGQPANYGYTS. The CDR3, as DNA: TGTGCCAGCAGTTCCTCCGGACAGCCAGCTAACTATGGCTACACCTCC.

The chain employs TRBV5-1 and TRBJ2-1, with D perhaps TRBD1 or TRBD2 (5 bases each). Germline V gene sequence: CDR1 SGHRS, CDR2 YFSETQ. The CDR3 length is 17 residues. V lost 3 bases, J lost 6 bases, and 22 bases lay in between. CDR3 coding DNA: TGCGCCAGCAGCTCCCCTCTCCGGGACGGGACCCCCAATGAGCAGTTCTTC. Its protein product is CASSSPLRDGTPNEQFF.

This clonotype showed up just a few times. V usage is TRBV11-2 and J usage is TRBJ2-7; D might be TRBD1 (6 bases). CDR3 size: 14 residues. CDR1 SGHAT and CDR2 FQNNGV come from the germline V gene. V was shortened by 5 bases and J by 6 bases, with 17 bases between the two germline ends. In DNA form, the CDR3 reads TGTGCCAGCAGCCGCCTCAGGGGAAAGCTCGAGCAGTACTTC. Translating it yields CASSRLRGKLEQYF.

This clonotype came up many times. The chain recombines TRBV20-1 with TRBJ2-6; possibly TRBD1 for D (6 bases). CDR1 and CDR2 from the germline V gene are DFQATT and SNEGSKA (reference sequence). The CDR3 contains 15 residues. V was pared by 5 bases and J by 4 bases, with 15 bases between. CDR3 coding DNA: TGCAGTGCTCGGACCAGGGGCTCCGGGGCCAACGTCCTGACTTTC. This sequence encodes CSARTRGSGANVLTF.

A remark on this clonotype: A much bigger clone sits one base away, suggesting this may be a read error. This chain joins TRBV5-1 and TRBJ2-7; D possibly corresponds to TRBD1 (5 bases). Germline V gene lookup returns CDR1 SGHRS and CDR2 YFSETQ. The CDR3 covers 12 residues. The CDR3 spells CTSSTQGDEQYF. The CDR3 DNA follows: TGCACCAGCAGCACCCAGGGCGACGAGCAGTACTTC.

This clonotype was recorded at least ten times. The chain is built from TRBV21-1 and TRBJ2-1; the table's D call, TRBD1, has no DNA check behind it. TRBV21-1 constitutes a pseudogene. This CDR3 comprises 17 residues. In DNA form, the CDR3 reads TGTGCCAGCAGCAAAGAGGAGATAAGGGGGCCCTACAATGAGCAGTTCTTC. This sequence encodes CASSKEEIRGPYNEQFF.

The chain joins TRBV6-6 to TRBJ2-3; 10 nucleotides agree with TRBD2. Trimming at V came to 0 bases and at J to 2 bases, leaving 8 bases not matched to a gene. CDR1 MNHNY and CDR2 SVGAGI come from the germline V gene (reference sequence). The CDR3 has 18 amino acids. The CDR3 region has the DNA TGTGCCAGCAGTTACTCGCCTAGCGGGGGTCTTTCCACAGATACGCAGTATTTT. Protein sequence: CASSYSPSGGLSTDTQYF.

The chain employs TRBV29-1 and TRBJ2-7, with 14 nucleotides matching TRBD2. The J call may be in error: the DNA end matches TRBJ2-1 better. Per germline, CDR1 SQVTM and CDR2 ANQGSEA. CDR3 length equals 13 residues. The CDR3 DNA follows: TGCAGCGTAGCGGGACTAGCGGGGGAAGAGCAGTTCTTC. Encoded protein: CSVAGLAGEEQFF.

This clonotype was picked up a small number of times. The genes are TRBV28 and TRBJ2-1, with D unresolved. Germline V CDR1 and CDR2: MDHEN, SYDVKM. The CDR3 runs 11 residues. Trimming shortened V by 4 bases and J by 10 bases, and 8 bases separated the two germline ends. The CDR3 reads CASSSAREQFF. The CDR3 DNA follows: TGTGCCAGCAGTTCCGCAAGAGAGCAGTTCTTC.

This clonotype has just a few counts. The J gene is TRBJ2-2, the V gene TRBV10-3, with 13 nucleotides matching TRBD2. CDR1 ENHRY and CDR2 SYGVKD come from the germline V gene. This CDR3 spans 15 amino acids. DNA of the CDR3: TGTGCACTCGGGACTAGCGGGGACAACACCGGGGAGCTGTTTTTT. Protein product: CALGTSGDNTGELFF.

This clonotype appeared many times. The V gene is TRBV12-3 or TRBV12-4, the J gene TRBJ2-3, with D perhaps assigned TRBD1 or TRBD2 (6 bases each). Trimming removed 6 bases from V and 6 bases from J, with 19 bases in between. The CDR3 sequence is 15 residues long. The CDR3 coding sequence is TGTGCCAGCAGACCAACAGGGACTGGTGTGGATACGCAGTATTTT. Its translation is CASRPTGTGVDTQYF.